A single T cell receptor (beta chain) is shown here with its context. Its matching antigen is unknown. Measured with immunoSEQ multiplex PCR; TCRdb has only the in-frame clones, and not every one. The sample lists fewer than 200,000 clones, around 92% occurring once. With 4 bases clipped from V and 6 bases from J, the junction kept 11 bases outside the gene matches. This CDR3 is 16 amino acids long. From germline, CDR1 is KGHDR and CDR2 SFDVKD. The data belong to a study of T cell responses to AZD1222 COVID-19 vaccine. Study overall: The study pooled second doses at about 4 or about 12 weeks.

Study-wide results and limits: Spike-wide vaccine-associated CD4 TCRs dominated at 160-218 and 743-854. Recipients of AZD1222 seropositive at baseline numbered only six or seven.

The chain has TRBV24-1 and TRBJ2-1, with 7 bases that match TRBD2. This specimen consisted of peripheral blood, obtained on day 0 of AZD1222 vaccination. The receptor comes from an adult in good health. In DNA, the CDR3 is TGTGCCACCAGTGACGCTCCCTCGGGGGGAGTCAATGAGCAGTTCTTC. Protein sequence: CATSDAPSGGVNEQFF.